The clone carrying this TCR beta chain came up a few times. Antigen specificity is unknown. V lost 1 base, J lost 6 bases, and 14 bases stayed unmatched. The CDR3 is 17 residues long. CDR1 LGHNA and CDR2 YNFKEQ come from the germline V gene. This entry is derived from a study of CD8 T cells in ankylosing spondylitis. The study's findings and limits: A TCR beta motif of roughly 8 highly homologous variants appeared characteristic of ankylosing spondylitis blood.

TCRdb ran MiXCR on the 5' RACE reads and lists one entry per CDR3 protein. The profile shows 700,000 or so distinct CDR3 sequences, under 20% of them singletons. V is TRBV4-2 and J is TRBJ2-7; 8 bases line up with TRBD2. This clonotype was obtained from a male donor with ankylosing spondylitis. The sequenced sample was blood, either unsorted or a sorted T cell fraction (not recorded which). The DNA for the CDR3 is TGTGCCAGCAGCCAAGGGCAAGCGGGGGAGGTTCCTCTCGAGCAGTACTTC. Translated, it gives CASSQGQAGEVPLEQYF.